A single T cell receptor (beta chain) is shown here with its context. Its antigen is currently unknown. These data belong to a study of beta chain features in type 1 diabetes. General observations from the study: All four CD4+ subsets of Type 1 diabetes patients contained TCRB CDR3s that were moderately but significantly shorter.

Germline values: CDR1 SGHRS, CDR2 YFSETQ. The CDR3 sequence is 14 residues long. The V segment lost 4 bases and the J segment 3 bases; nucleotides outside the gene matches: 3. The investigators reverse transcribed all of the isolated RNA, so they sequenced expressed TCRB transcripts. The table came from immunoSEQ multiplex PCR; TCRdb's copy has only in-frame clones and leaves some out. The data show 680,000 or so clones, roughly 16% seen once. This chain uses TRBV5-1 with TRBJ1-3; 8 bases align to TRBD1. This receptor was identified in a man in his late teens or twenties in good health. Material: naive CD4+ T cells from blood. CDR3 protein: CASSPTGDGNTIYF. The CDR3 region has the DNA TGCGCCAGCAGCCCGACAGGGGATGGAAACACCATATATTTT.